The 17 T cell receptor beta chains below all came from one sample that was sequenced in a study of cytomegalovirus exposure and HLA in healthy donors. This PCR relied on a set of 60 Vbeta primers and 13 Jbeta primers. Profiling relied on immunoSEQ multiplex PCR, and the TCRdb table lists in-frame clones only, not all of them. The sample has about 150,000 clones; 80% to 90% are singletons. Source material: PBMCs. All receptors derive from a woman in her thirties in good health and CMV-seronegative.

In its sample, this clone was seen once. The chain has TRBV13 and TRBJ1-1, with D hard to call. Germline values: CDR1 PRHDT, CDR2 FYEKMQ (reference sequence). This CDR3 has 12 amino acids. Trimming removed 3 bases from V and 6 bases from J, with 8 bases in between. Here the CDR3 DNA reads TGTGCCAGCAGCTTCAAACTCGCTGAAGCTTTCTTT. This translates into CASSFKLAEAFF. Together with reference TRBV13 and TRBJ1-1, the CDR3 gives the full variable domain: AAGVIQSPRHLIKEKRETATLKCYPIPRHDTVYWYQQGPGQDPQFLISFYEKMQSDKGSIPDRFSAQQFSDYHSELNMSSLELGDSALYFCASSFKLAEAFFGQGTRLTVV.

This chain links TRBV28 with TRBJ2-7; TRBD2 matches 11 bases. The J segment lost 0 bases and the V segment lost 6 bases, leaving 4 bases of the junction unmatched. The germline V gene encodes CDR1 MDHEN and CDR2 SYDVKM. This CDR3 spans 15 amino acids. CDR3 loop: CASRAGTSGSYEQYF. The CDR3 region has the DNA TGTGCCAGCAGGGCCGGGACTAGCGGCTCCTACGAGCAGTACTTC.

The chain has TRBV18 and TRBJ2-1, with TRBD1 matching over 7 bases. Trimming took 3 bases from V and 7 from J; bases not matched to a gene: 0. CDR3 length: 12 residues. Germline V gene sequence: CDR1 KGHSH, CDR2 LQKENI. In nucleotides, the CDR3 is TGTGCCAGCTCACCGACAGGGAATGAGCAGTTCTTC. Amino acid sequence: CASSPTGNEQFF.

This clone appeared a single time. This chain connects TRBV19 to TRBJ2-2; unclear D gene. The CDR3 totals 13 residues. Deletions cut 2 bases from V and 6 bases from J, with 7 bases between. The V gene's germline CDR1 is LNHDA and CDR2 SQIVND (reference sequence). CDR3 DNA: TGTGCCAGTAGTATAAATTTCGCCGGGGAGCTGTTTTTT. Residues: CASSINFAGELFF.

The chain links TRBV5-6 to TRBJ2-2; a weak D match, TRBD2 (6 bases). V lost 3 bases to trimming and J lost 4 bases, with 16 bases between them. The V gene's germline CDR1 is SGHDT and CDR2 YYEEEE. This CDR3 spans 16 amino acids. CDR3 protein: CASSSLHLGGTGELFF. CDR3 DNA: TGTGCCAGCAGCTCCCTTCACTTGGGGGGCACCGGGGAGCTGTTTTTT.

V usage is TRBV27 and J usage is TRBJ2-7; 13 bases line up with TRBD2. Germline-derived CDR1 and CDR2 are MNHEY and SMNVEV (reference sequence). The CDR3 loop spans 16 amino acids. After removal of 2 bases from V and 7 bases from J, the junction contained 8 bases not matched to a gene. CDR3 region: CASSLLGGLAGQEQYF. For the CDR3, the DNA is TGTGCCAGCAGTTTACTAGGGGGACTAGCGGGGCAAGAGCAGTACTTC.

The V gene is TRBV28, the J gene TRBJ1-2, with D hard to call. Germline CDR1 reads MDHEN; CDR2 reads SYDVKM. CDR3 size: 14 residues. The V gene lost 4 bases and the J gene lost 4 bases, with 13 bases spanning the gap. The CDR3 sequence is CASSSRGRAYGYTF. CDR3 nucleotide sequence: TGTGCCAGCAGTTCCCGGGGAAGGGCCTATGGCTACACCTTC.

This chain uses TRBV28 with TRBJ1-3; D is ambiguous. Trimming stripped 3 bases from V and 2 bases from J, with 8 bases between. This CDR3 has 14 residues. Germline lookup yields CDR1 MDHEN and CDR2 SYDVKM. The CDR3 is CASSFSTPGNTIYF. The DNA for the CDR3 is TGTGCCAGCAGTTTCTCGACACCTGGAAACACCATATATTTT.

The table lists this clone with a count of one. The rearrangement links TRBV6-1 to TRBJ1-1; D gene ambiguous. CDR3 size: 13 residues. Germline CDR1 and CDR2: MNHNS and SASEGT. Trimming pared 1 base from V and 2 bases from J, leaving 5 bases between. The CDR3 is CASSEGRNTEAFF. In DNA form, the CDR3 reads TGTGCCAGCAGTGAAGGTAGAAACACTGAAGCTTTCTTT.

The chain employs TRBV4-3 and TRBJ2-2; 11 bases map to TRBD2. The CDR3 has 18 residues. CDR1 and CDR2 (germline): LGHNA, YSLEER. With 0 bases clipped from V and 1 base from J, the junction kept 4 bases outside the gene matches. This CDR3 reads CASSQDVGLAGNTGELFF. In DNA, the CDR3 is TGCGCCAGCAGCCAAGATGTTGGACTAGCGGGGAACACCGGGGAGCTGTTTTTT.

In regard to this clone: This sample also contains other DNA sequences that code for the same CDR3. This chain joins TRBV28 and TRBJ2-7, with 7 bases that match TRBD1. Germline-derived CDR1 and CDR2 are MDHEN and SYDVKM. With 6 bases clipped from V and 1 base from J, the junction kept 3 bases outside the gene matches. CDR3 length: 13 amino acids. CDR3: CASSPGQSYEQYF. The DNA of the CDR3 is TGTGCCAGCAGCCCGGGACAGTCCTACGAGCAGTACTTC.

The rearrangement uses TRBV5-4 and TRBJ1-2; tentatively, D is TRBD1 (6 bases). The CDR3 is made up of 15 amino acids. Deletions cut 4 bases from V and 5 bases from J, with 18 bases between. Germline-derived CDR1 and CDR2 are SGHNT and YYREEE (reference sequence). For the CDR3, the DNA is TGTGCCAGCAGCCGGGGGGCAGGTAACCCTTATGGCTACACCTTC. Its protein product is CASSRGAGNPYGYTF.

The CDR3 spells CASSVTYRTDTQYF. CDR3 coding DNA: TGTGCCAGCAGCGTAACTTACAGGACAGATACGCAGTATTTT. This sequence joins TRBV9 and TRBJ2-3, with D maybe TRBD1 (5 bases). This CDR3 is 14 amino acids long. With 1 base removed from V and 3 bases from J, the gap between germline ends came to 9 bases. Germline CDR1 and CDR2: SGDLS and YYNGEE. The full variable domain, rest sourced from reference TRBV9 and TRBJ2-3, is DSGVTQTPKHLITATGQRVTLRCSPRSGDLSVYWYQQSLDQGLQFLIQYYNGEERAKGNILERFSAQQFPDLHSELNLSSLELGDSALYFCASSVTYRTDTQYFGPGTRLTVL.

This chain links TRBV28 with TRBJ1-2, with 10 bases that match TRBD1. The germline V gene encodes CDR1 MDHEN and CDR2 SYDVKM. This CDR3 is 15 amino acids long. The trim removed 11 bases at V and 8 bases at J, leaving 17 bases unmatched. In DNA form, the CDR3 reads TGTGCCGGAGGGACAGGGGAAGCGTTGGGTGAGGGCTACACCTTC. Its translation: CAGGTGEALGEGYTF.

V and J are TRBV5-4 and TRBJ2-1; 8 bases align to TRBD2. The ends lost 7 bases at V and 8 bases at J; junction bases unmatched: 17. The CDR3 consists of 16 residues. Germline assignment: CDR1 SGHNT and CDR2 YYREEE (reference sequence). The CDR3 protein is CASGDLAGPGVDEQFF. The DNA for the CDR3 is TGTGCCAGCGGAGATTTAGCGGGACCTGGGGTGGATGAGCAGTTCTTC. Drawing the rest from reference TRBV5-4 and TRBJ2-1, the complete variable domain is ETGVTQSPTHLIKTRGQQVTLRCSSQSGHNTVSWYQQALGQGPQFIFQYYREEENGRGNFPPRFSGLQFPNYSSELNVNALELDDSALYLCASGDLAGPGVDEQFFGPGTRLTVL.

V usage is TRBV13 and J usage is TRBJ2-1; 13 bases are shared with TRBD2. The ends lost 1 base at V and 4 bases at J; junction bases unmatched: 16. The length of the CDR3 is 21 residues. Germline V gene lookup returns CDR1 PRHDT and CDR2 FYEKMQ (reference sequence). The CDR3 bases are TGTGCCAGCAGCTTAGAGAAGGGGGCGTTACTAGCGGGAGGGCTATACAATGAGCAGTTCTTC. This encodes CASSLEKGALLAGGLYNEQFF.

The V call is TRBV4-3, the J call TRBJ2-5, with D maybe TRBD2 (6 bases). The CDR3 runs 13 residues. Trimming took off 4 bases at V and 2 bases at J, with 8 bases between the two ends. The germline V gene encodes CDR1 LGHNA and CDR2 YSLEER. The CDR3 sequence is CASSRDLQETQYF. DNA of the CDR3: TGCGCCAGCAGCCGGGACTTACAAGAGACCCAGTACTTC.